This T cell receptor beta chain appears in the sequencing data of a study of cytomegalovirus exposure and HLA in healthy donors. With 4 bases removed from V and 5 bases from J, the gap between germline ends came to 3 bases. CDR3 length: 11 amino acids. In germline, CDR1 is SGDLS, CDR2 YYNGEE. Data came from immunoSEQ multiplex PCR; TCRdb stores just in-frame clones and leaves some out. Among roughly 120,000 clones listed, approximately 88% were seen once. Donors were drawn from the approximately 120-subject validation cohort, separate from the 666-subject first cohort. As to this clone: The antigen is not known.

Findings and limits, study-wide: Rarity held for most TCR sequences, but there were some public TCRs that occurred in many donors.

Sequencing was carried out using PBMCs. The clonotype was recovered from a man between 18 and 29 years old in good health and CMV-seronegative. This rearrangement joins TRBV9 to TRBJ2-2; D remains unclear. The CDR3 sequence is CASSSTGELFF. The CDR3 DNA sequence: TGTGCCAGCAGCTCGACCGGGGAGCTGTTTTTT.